This T cell receptor (beta chain) came from a study of shared clonotypes between healthy human individuals. Trimming removed 9 bases at V and 3 bases at J, with 15 bases between. Germline-derived CDR1 and CDR2 are MNHEY and SVGAGI. This CDR3 comprises 13 residues. Sequenced by immunoSEQ multiplex PCR; TCRdb stores in-frame clones only, minus some. The sample lists about 690,000 clones, 90% occurring once. The sequence was obtained from a young man in good health. Some clones in this sample may be carry-over from other donors' samples. The chain couples TRBV6-5 to TRBJ2-7; the D is unclear. Sequenced input: memory CD8+ T cells from PBMCs. The subset was: CD45RO+ cells pooled with CCR7-negative TemRA cells. The CDR3 sequence: CASRPGYIYEQYF. The CDR3 nucleotides are TGTGCCAGTCGCCCCGGGTACATCTACGAGCAGTACTTC.